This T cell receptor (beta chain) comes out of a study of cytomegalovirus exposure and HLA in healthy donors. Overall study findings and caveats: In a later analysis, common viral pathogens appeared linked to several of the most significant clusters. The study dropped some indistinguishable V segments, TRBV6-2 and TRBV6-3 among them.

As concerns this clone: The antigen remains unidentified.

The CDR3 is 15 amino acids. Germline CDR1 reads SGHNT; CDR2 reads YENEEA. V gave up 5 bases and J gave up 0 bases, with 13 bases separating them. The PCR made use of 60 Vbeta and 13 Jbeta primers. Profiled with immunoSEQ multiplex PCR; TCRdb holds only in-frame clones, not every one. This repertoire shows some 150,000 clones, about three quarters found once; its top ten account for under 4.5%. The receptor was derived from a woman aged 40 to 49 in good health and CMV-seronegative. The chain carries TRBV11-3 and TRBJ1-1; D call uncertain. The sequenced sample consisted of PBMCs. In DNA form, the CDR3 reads TGTGCCAGCAGCCCCCGGGAAGCAGTGAACACTGAAGCTTTCTTT. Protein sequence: CASSPREAVNTEAFF.